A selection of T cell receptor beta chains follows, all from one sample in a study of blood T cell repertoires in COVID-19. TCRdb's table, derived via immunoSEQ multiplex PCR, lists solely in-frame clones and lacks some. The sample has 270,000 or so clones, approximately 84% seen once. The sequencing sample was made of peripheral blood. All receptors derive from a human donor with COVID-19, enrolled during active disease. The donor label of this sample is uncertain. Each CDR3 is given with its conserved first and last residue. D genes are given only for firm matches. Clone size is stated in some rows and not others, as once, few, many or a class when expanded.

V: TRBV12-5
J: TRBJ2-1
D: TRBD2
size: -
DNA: TGTGCTAGTGGCAAATCGGGACTAGCGGGAGCCAATGAGCAGTTCTTC
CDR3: CASGKSGLAGANEQFF

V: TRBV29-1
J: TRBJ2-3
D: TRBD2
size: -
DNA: TGCAGCGTTGGTCTAGCGGTTACAGATACGCAGTATTTT
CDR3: CSVGLAVTDTQYF

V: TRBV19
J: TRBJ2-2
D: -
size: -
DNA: TGTGCCAGTAGTATACCGGGAAAGTACACCGGGGAGCTGTTTTTT
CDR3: CASSIPGKYTGELFF

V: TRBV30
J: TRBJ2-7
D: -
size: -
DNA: TGTGCCTGGAGTGGAATCTCGACAGAAGACGAGCAGTACTTC
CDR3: CAWSGISTEDEQYF

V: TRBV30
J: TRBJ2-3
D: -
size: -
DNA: TGTGCCTGGAGTCTCAGGGAAACAGATACGCAGTATTTT
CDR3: CAWSLRETDTQYF

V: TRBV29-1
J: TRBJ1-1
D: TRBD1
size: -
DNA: TGCAGCGCGCGAGTTCAGGGGGCGAACACTGAAGCTTTCTTT
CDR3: CSARVQGANTEAFF

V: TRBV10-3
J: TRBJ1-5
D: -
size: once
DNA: TGTGCCATCAGTGGCGGCCTTTATAGCAATCAGCCCCAGCATTTT
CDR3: CAISGGLYSNQPQHF

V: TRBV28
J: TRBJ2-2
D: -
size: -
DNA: TGTGCCAGCAGTTTAATCGGGACATCGAACACCGGGGAGCTGTTTTTT
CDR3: CASSLIGTSNTGELFF

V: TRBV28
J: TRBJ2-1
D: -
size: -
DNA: TGTGCCAGCACGGTTGGGGCTTCCCCCCCCAATGAGCAGTTCTTC
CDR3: CASTVGASPPNEQFF

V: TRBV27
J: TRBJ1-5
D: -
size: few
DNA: TGTGCCAGCAGTGCCTCCCAAGGGGTTCCCCAGCATTTT
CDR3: CASSASQGVPQHF

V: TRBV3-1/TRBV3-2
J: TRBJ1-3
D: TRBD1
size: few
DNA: TGTGCCAGCAGTCGCTGGACAGGGGGCGTCGATCAGGCTGGAAACACCATATATTTT
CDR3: CASSRWTGGVDQAGNTIYF

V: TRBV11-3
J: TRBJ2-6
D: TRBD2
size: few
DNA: TGTGCCAGCAGCTTAGATTCCTCGGGGGGCGTCCTGACTTTC
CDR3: CASSLDSSGGVLTF

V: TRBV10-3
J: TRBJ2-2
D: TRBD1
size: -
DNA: TGTGCCACCCAGGGGGTAGGGGAAACCGGGGAGCTGTTTTTT
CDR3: CATQGVGETGELFF

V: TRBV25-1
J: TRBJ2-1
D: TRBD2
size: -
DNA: TGTGCCAGCAGTGATTCTAGCGGTTCCCACAATGAGCAGTTCTTC
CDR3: CASSDSSGSHNEQFF

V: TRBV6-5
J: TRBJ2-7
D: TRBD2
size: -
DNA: TGTGCCAGCAGCCGGGGGGGGGACCACGAGCAGTACTTC
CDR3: CASSRGGDHEQYF

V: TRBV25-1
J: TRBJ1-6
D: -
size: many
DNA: TGTGCCAGCAGACCCACCCGAGGAGATTCACCCCTCCACTTT
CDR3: CASRPTRGDSPLHF

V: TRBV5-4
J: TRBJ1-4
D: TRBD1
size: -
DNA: TGTGCCAGCAGCTCACAGGGGGTGCGTGAAAAACTGTTTTTT
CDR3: CASSSQGVREKLFF

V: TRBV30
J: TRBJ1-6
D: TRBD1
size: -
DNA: TGTGCCTGGAGTGACACGCGACAGGGTGCCGATAATTCACCCCTCCACTTT
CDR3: CAWSDTRQGADNSPLHF

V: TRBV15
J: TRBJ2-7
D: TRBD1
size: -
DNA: TGTGCCACCAGCAGAGATGGACAGGGCTACGAGCAGTACTTC
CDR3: CATSRDGQGYEQYF

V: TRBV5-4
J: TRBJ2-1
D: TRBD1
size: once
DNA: TGTGCCAGCAGCAGCCGGACAGGGGGGGCCTACAATGAGCAGTTCTTC
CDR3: CASSSRTGGAYNEQFF

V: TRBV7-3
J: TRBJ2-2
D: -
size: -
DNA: TGTGCCAGCAGCCCCCACCCTAGGGGGAACACCGGGGAGCTGTTTTTT
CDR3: CASSPHPRGNTGELFF

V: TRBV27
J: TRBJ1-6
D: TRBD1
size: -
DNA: TGTGCCAGCAGTACTAGCAACTCAAGGGGGCCGGATTCACCCCTCCACTTT
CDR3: CASSTSNSRGPDSPLHF